This is a list of T cell receptor beta chains from one sample in a study of T-cell reconstitution after alpha-beta-depleted transplantation in children. TCRdb used MiXCR to reprocess the PCR reads, holding one entry per CDR3 protein. The profile shows around 190,000 distinct CDR3 sequences, approximately 7% of them singletons. This specimen was PBMCs, taken before TCRalphabeta/CD19-depleted stem cell transplant. These receptors originate from a boy aged 2-15 years with acute lymphoblastic leukemia, due to receive a stem cell transplant. Each CDR3 is given with its conserved first and last residue. The order of the fields is D gene, CDR3 length, clone size, J gene, V gene, CDR3 DNA, CDR3 protein. D genes are given only for firm matches. Clone size is shown for a subset of rows, as once, few, many or a class of expanded clone.

d_call: NA
cdr3_length: 13
clone_size: many
j_call: TRBJ1-1
v_call: TRBV7-2
cdr3_nt: TGCGCCAGCAGCTTGGTGGGGAACACTGAAGCTTTCTTT
cdr3_aa: CASSLVGNTEAFF

d_call: TRBD1
cdr3_length: 17
clone_size: NA
j_call: TRBJ2-2
v_call: TRBV10-1
cdr3_nt: TGCGCCAGCAGTGCCCCCTCAGGGCAGGGGGCGCCCGGGGAGCTGTTTTTT
cdr3_aa: CASSAPSGQGAPGELFF

d_call: NA
cdr3_length: 13
clone_size: many
j_call: TRBJ1-3
v_call: TRBV11-2
cdr3_nt: TGTGCCAGCAGCTTGACAGAAGGAAACACCATATATTTT
cdr3_aa: CASSLTEGNTIYF

d_call: NA
cdr3_length: 14
clone_size: many
j_call: TRBJ2-7
v_call: TRBV12-3/TRBV12-4
cdr3_nt: TGTGCCAGCAGTTATACTAGTAAGGGCTACGAGCAGTACTTC
cdr3_aa: CASSYTSKGYEQYF

d_call: TRBD2
cdr3_length: 14
clone_size: many
j_call: TRBJ2-7
v_call: TRBV7-2
cdr3_nt: TGTGCCAGCAGCCCCCCCGGGGGGGTATACGAGCAGTACTTC
cdr3_aa: CASSPPGGVYEQYF

d_call: TRBD1
cdr3_length: 17
clone_size: few
j_call: TRBJ2-1
v_call: TRBV6-5
cdr3_nt: TGTGCCAGCAGTCCCTCCCCTGAGGGGGCCTCCTACAATGAGCAGTTCTTC
cdr3_aa: CASSPSPEGASYNEQFF

d_call: TRBD2
cdr3_length: 17
clone_size: NA
j_call: TRBJ2-1
v_call: TRBV7-9
cdr3_nt: TGTGCCAGCAGCTTTGGGGCTGGCGGGAGATCCTACAATGAGCAGTTCTTC
cdr3_aa: CASSFGAGGRSYNEQFF

d_call: TRBD2
cdr3_length: 17
clone_size: many
j_call: TRBJ2-3
v_call: TRBV7-2
cdr3_nt: TGTGCCAGCAGTCAAAGGCGTCTTCTAGCGGGAGACGAGGCGCAGTATTTT
cdr3_aa: CASSQRRLLAGDEAQYF

d_call: NA
cdr3_length: 16
clone_size: few
j_call: TRBJ1-2
v_call: TRBV12-3/TRBV12-4
cdr3_nt: TGTGCCAGCAGTTTCGAGGGGCGCTCGGCTAACTATGGCTACACCTTC
cdr3_aa: CASSFEGRSANYGYTF

d_call: TRBD2
cdr3_length: 17
clone_size: few
j_call: TRBJ2-7
v_call: TRBV27
cdr3_nt: TGTGCCAGCAGTCCCGCACGTTATAGCGGGAGCTCCTACGAGCAGTACTTC
cdr3_aa: CASSPARYSGSSYEQYF

d_call: NA
cdr3_length: 16
clone_size: few
j_call: TRBJ1-1
v_call: TRBV6-2/TRBV6-3
cdr3_nt: TGTGCCAGCAGTTACTCCCCTTCGCCTATGAACACTGAAGCTTTCTTT
cdr3_aa: CASSYSPSPMNTEAFF

d_call: TRBD1
cdr3_length: 15
clone_size: many
j_call: TRBJ2-1
v_call: TRBV5-1
cdr3_nt: TGCGCCAGCAGCTCTACGGGACAGGTAGTAAATGAGCAGTTCTTC
cdr3_aa: CASSSTGQVVNEQFF

d_call: NA
cdr3_length: 13
clone_size: few
j_call: TRBJ2-2
v_call: TRBV4-1
cdr3_nt: TGCGCCAGCAGCCAAGGCGGATCCGGGGAGCTGTTTTTT
cdr3_aa: CASSQGGSGELFF

d_call: NA
cdr3_length: 13
clone_size: many
j_call: TRBJ1-2
v_call: TRBV12-3/TRBV12-4
cdr3_nt: TGTGCCAGCAGTTGGGGGCAGGGAGCTGGCTACACCTTC
cdr3_aa: CASSWGQGAGYTF

d_call: TRBD1
cdr3_length: 14
clone_size: many
j_call: TRBJ2-2
v_call: TRBV20-1
cdr3_nt: TGCAGTGCTACCGGGACAGGTGGGGCCGGGGAGCTGTTTTTT
cdr3_aa: CSATGTGGAGELFF

d_call: NA
cdr3_length: 16
clone_size: many
j_call: TRBJ2-6
v_call: TRBV6-5
cdr3_nt: TGTGCCAGCAGTTACTCGCGGGGCTCTGGGGCCAACGTCCTGACTTTC
cdr3_aa: CASSYSRGSGANVLTF

d_call: TRBD1
cdr3_length: 14
clone_size: NA
j_call: TRBJ1-1
v_call: TRBV27
cdr3_nt: TGTGCCAGCAGGGGAGGGACAGGTAGGCTTGAAGCTTTCTTT
cdr3_aa: CASRGGTGRLEAFF

d_call: TRBD1
cdr3_length: 13
clone_size: NA
j_call: TRBJ2-5
v_call: TRBV6-2/TRBV6-3
cdr3_nt: TGTGCCGGACAAACAGGGGTCATTGGAACCCAGTACTTC
cdr3_aa: CAGQTGVIGTQYF

d_call: NA
cdr3_length: 12
clone_size: many
j_call: TRBJ2-5
v_call: TRBV5-1
cdr3_nt: TGCGCCAGCAGATCTGGCGGAGAGACCCAGTACTTC
cdr3_aa: CASRSGGETQYF

d_call: NA
cdr3_length: 15
clone_size: many
j_call: TRBJ2-2
v_call: TRBV12-3/TRBV12-4
cdr3_nt: TGTGCCAGCAGTTTAGACCCAGGGTGGTACGGGGAGCTGTTTTTT
cdr3_aa: CASSLDPGWYGELFF

d_call: TRBD1
cdr3_length: 13
clone_size: NA
j_call: TRBJ1-5
v_call: TRBV28
cdr3_nt: TGTGCCAGCAGTCCAGGGGGACAAAGGTCCCAGCATTTT
cdr3_aa: CASSPGGQRSQHF

d_call: TRBD1
cdr3_length: 15
clone_size: many
j_call: TRBJ1-5
v_call: TRBV28
cdr3_nt: TGTGCCAGCAGCTCAGGACAGGGGCCCTATCAGCCCCAGCATTTT
cdr3_aa: CASSSGQGPYQPQHF

d_call: TRBD1
cdr3_length: 14
clone_size: many
j_call: TRBJ1-2
v_call: TRBV5-1
cdr3_nt: TGCGCCAGCAGCTTGATAAAGACAGGGGTAGGCTACACCTTC
cdr3_aa: CASSLIKTGVGYTF

d_call: TRBD1
cdr3_length: 15
clone_size: many
j_call: TRBJ2-7
v_call: TRBV4-1
cdr3_nt: TGCGCCAGCAGCCAAGAACTGACAGGGAGCTACGAGCAGTACTTC
cdr3_aa: CASSQELTGSYEQYF

d_call: NA
cdr3_length: 16
clone_size: once
j_call: TRBJ2-1
v_call: TRBV6-5
cdr3_nt: TGTGCCAGCAGTTACTTGCGTCAGGTCGGGGGCAATGAGCAGTTCTTC
cdr3_aa: CASSYLRQVGGNEQFF

d_call: TRBD1
cdr3_length: 14
clone_size: many
j_call: TRBJ1-2
v_call: TRBV5-6
cdr3_nt: TGTGCCAGCAGCAAGCGGGACAGGAACTATGGCTACACCTTC
cdr3_aa: CASSKRDRNYGYTF

d_call: TRBD1
cdr3_length: 15
clone_size: NA
j_call: TRBJ1-1
v_call: TRBV27
cdr3_nt: TGTGCCAGCAGTACCCTAACAGGGGGCCCAACTGAAGCTTTCTTT
cdr3_aa: CASSTLTGGPTEAFF

d_call: NA
cdr3_length: 13
clone_size: many
j_call: TRBJ1-6
v_call: TRBV12-3/TRBV12-4
cdr3_nt: TGTGCCAGCAGTTTGTCCGGGAATTCACCCCTCCACTTT
cdr3_aa: CASSLSGNSPLHF

d_call: TRBD2
cdr3_length: 15
clone_size: few
j_call: TRBJ2-5
v_call: TRBV20-1
cdr3_nt: TGCAGTGCTCCAGGGCTAGCGGGGCGGGGGGAGACCCAGTACTTC
cdr3_aa: CSAPGLAGRGETQYF

d_call: NA
cdr3_length: 14
clone_size: many
j_call: TRBJ2-2
v_call: TRBV7-7
cdr3_nt: TGTGCCAGCAGCTTAAGGGAGAACACCGGGGAGCTGTTTTTT
cdr3_aa: CASSLRENTGELFF

d_call: TRBD1
cdr3_length: 15
clone_size: many
j_call: TRBJ2-1
v_call: TRBV28
cdr3_nt: TGTGCCAGCAGTCCGGACAGGGGTACCTACAATGAGCAGTTCTTC
cdr3_aa: CASSPDRGTYNEQFF

d_call: NA
cdr3_length: 14
clone_size: few
j_call: TRBJ2-1
v_call: TRBV4-3
cdr3_nt: TGCGCCAGCAGCCAAGAACTTAGGTACAATGAGCAGTTCTTC
cdr3_aa: CASSQELRYNEQFF

d_call: NA
cdr3_length: 14
clone_size: few
j_call: TRBJ2-2
v_call: TRBV27
cdr3_nt: TGTGCCAGCGGTCCCGGGACATTCACCGGGGAGCTGTTTTTT
cdr3_aa: CASGPGTFTGELFF